The 14 T cell receptor beta chains below were found in one sample sequenced in a study of T cell clonality in common variable immunodeficiency. The method was immunoSEQ multiplex PCR; TCRdb's version includes in-frame clones alone and lacks a portion of them. This sample has roughly 79,000 clones, each found more than once. Material for sequencing was peripheral blood mononuclear cells. All receptors derive from a person aged 18 to 69 in good health.

This clone was found many times. Read data end 3 residues before the CDR3 end; the end is taken from the germline J gene. The chain carries TRBV5-1 and TRBJ1-5; D remains ambiguous. CDR1 SGHRS and CDR2 YFSETQ come from the germline V gene. V was trimmed by 0 bases and J by 7 bases, leaving 5 bases between them. The CDR3 spans 12 residues. Incomplete CDR3 DNA: TGCGCCAGCAGCTTGGACGGGCAGCCC. Amino acids: CASSLDGQP. The CDR3 reads in full as CASSLDGQPQHF.

In its sample, this clone was seen many times. The read is 3 residues too short to cover the CDR3 end, so that end is filled in from the germline J gene. The V and J genes are TRBV19 and TRBJ2-7; 10 bases agree with TRBD2. CDR1 and CDR2 from the germline V gene are LNHDA and SQIVND (reference sequence). The junction had 7 bases not matched to a gene; V was cut back by 7 bases and J by 4 bases. The CDR3 totals 14 residues. The CDR3: CASNRGLAWYEQYF. The covered CDR3 bases are TGTGCCAGTAACCGGGGACTAGCGTGGTACGAG. The variable domain in full, completed from reference TRBV19 and TRBJ2-7, reads DGGITQSPKYLFRKEGQNVTLSCEQNLNHDAMYWYRQDPGQGLRLIYYSQIVNDFQKGDIAEGYSVSREKKESFPLTVTSAQKNPTAFYLCASNRGLAWYEQYFGPGTRLTVT.

This clone has ten or more counts. Read sequence stops 3 residues before the CDR3 end, and the germline J gene provides the missing end. This chain connects TRBV19 to TRBJ2-1, with D possibly being TRBD2 (5 bases). The V end was cut by 3 bases, the J end by 9 bases, with 12 bases between. The CDR3 extends over 13 amino acids. CDR1 LNHDA and CDR2 SQIVND come from the germline V gene (reference sequence). The CDR3 sequence is CASSMGRGSEQFF. CDR3 bases read: TGTGCCAGTAGTATGGGTCGGGGAAGTGAG. The full variable domain, completed using reference TRBV19 and TRBJ2-1, is DGGITQSPKYLFRKEGQNVTLSCEQNLNHDAMYWYRQDPGQGLRLIYYSQIVNDFQKGDIAEGYSVSREKKESFPLTVTSAQKNPTAFYLCASSMGRGSEQFFGPGTRLTVL.

This clone was recorded at least ten times. The sequenced fragment ends 3 residues before the CDR3 boundary, so the rest is inferred from the germline J gene. The genes are TRBV7-2 and TRBJ2-3; D is possibly TRBD1 or TRBD2 (6 bases each). Trimming stripped 5 bases from V and 3 bases from J, with 15 bases between. This CDR3 contains 15 residues. The germline V gene encodes CDR1 SGHTA and CDR2 FQGNSA. CDR3 sequence: CASSRRGGGTDTQYF. CDR3 bases read: TGTGCCAGCAGCCGACGAGGAGGGGGTACAGATACG.

There are many counts of this clone. The read ends 3 residues shy of where the CDR3 ends; the end is completed using the germline J gene. This sequence joins TRBV7-3 and TRBJ2-2, with D tentatively TRBD1 (5 bases). The ends were cut back, 2 bases at V and 2 bases at J, with 9 bases in the middle. This CDR3 is built from 15 residues. Germline V gives CDR1 SGHTA, CDR2 FQGTGA. The chain's CDR3 is CASSLFQGNTGELFF. The CDR3 bases that were read are TGTGCCAGCAGCTTATTTCAGGGAAACACCGGGGAG.

This clone was seen ten or more times. The read ends 3 residues early relative to the CDR3; the germline J gene fills the gap. The rearrangement links TRBV5-1 to TRBJ2-7, with 8 bases fitting TRBD1. Per germline, CDR1 SGHRS and CDR2 YFSETQ. There are 14 residues in the CDR3. CDR3 region: CASAWQGASYEQYF. The part of the CDR3 DNA that was read is TGCGCTTCCGCGTGGCAGGGGGCCTCCTACGAG. Combining the CDR3 with reference TRBV5-1 and TRBJ2-7 gives the whole variable domain KAGVTQTPRYLIKTRGQQVTLSCSPISGHRSVSWYQQTPGQGLQFLFEYFSETQRNKGNFPGRFSGRQFSNSRSEMNVSTLELGDSALYLCASAWQGASYEQYFGPGTRLTVT.

This clone has at least ten counts. The read comes to an end 3 residues before the CDR3 does, leaving the germline J gene to fill in the end. The chain is built from TRBV7-2 and TRBJ1-5; D is undetermined. Per germline, CDR1 SGHTA and CDR2 FQGNSA. V lost 4 bases and J 4 bases, leaving 5 bases between the germline ends. This CDR3 contains 12 residues. The DNA read from the CDR3 is TGTGCCAGCAGCTCAGTTAATCAGCCC. It is translated as CASSSVNQP. The entire CDR3 is CASSSVNQPQHF.

At least ten counts were recorded for this clone. The sequenced part of the CDR3 DNA is TGCAGTGCTAGAAGGTTTCGGCTAGCTAGAGATACG. It is translated as CSARRFRLARDT. The full CDR3 sequence reads CSARRFRLARDTQYF. The V call is TRBV20-1, the J call TRBJ2-3; tentative D call: TRBD2 (5 bases). The CDR3 extends 3 residues past the end of the read, so its final part is completed from the germline J gene. Germline CDR1 is DFQATT and CDR2 is SNEGSKA (reference sequence). The CDR3 contains 15 residues. V gave up 2 bases and J gave up 5 bases, with 17 bases separating them.

At least ten counts were recorded for this clone. Compared with germline, one end of the junction differs, possibly owing to a read error. Read data end 3 residues before the CDR3 end; the end is taken from the germline J gene. The V call is TRBV4-2, the J call TRBJ2-7, with a weak D call TRBD2 (5 bases). Germline CDR1 LGHNA, CDR2 YNFKEQ. CDR3 length: 15 amino acids. The DNA read from the CDR3 is TGCGCCAGCAGCCAAGGGAGCCAGGCGCCCTACGAG. Amino acids: CASSQGSQAPYE. The entire CDR3 reads CASSQGSQAPYEQYF.

In its sample, this clone was seen many times. The CDR3 extends 3 residues past the end of the read, so its final part is completed from the germline J gene. The chain links TRBV20-1 to TRBJ1-6, with 8 positions matching TRBD1. Germline CDR1 reads DFQATT; CDR2 reads SNEGSKA (reference sequence). This CDR3 is 14 amino acids long. CDR3 DNA, as far as it was read: TGCACGGGGAGGACAGGGCTAGGCAATTCACCC. It yields the protein CTGRTGLGNSP. In full, the CDR3 is CTGRTGLGNSPLHF.

This clone has at least ten counts. The missing CDR3 end, 3 residues past where the read stops, is filled in from the germline J gene. The chain carries TRBV20-1 and TRBJ2-7; 10 nucleotides align to TRBD1. CDR3 length equals 15 residues. V trimming: 3 bases; J trimming: 4 bases; junction bases outside the gene matches: 9. CDR1 is DFQATT and CDR2 is SNEGSKA in the germline V gene (reference sequence). The covered CDR3 bases are TGCAGTGCTAGGGACAGGGGGGGCGTGGCGTACGAG. Encoded protein: CSARDRGGVAYE. The CDR3, in full, reads CSARDRGGVAYEQYF.

Ten or more counts support this clone. The read gets to within 3 residues of the CDR3 end, and the germline J gene fills in the rest. The chain employs TRBV29-1 and TRBJ1-2; D is perhaps TRBD1 (6 bases). The length of the CDR3 is 12 residues. From germline, CDR1 is SQVTM and CDR2 ANQGSEA. CDR3 sequence: CSAGRGMEGYTF. The sequenced CDR3 bases are TGCAGCGCAGGGAGGGGGATGGAGGGC. The variable domain in full, with the rest retrieved from reference TRBV29-1 and TRBJ1-2, is SAVISQKPSRDICQRGTSLTIQCQVDSQVTMMFWYRQQPGQSLTLIATANQGSEATYESGFVIDKFPISRPNLTFSTLTVSNMSPEDSSIYLCSAGRGMEGYTFGSGTRLTVV.

This clone occurred many times. The sequenced fragment ends 3 residues before the CDR3 boundary, so the rest is inferred from the germline J gene. The V call is TRBV6-2 or TRBV6-3, the J call TRBJ2-7; D not certain. CDR1 MNHEY and CDR2 SVGEGT come from the germline V gene. Trimming took 2 bases from V and 3 from J, leaving 5 bases between them. The CDR3 covers 12 residues. The sequenced part of the CDR3 DNA is TGTGCCAGCAGTTACAGCGACTACGAG. Translation gives CASSYSDYE. The full CDR3 is CASSYSDYEQYF.

Concerning this clone: Coverage ceases 3 residues before the CDR3 finishes, and the germline J gene fills in the end. V gene TRBV11-1 combines with J gene TRBJ2-3; 9 bases align to TRBD2. With 2 bases clipped from V and 3 bases from J, the junction kept 3 bases outside the gene matches. The V gene's germline CDR1 is SGHAT and CDR2 FQDESV (reference sequence). This CDR3 is built from 15 residues. The CDR3 protein is CASSLQGLATDTQYF. CDR3 bases read: TGTGCCAGCAGCTTACAGGGACTAGCTACAGATACG.